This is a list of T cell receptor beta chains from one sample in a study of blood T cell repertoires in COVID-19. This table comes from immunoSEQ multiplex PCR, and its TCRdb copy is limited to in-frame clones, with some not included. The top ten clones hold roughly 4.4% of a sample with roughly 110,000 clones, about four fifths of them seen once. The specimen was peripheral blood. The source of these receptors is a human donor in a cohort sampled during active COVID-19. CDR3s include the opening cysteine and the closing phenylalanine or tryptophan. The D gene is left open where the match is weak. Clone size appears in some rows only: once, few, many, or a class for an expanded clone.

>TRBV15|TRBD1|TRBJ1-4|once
CATSPGGSDEKLFF
TGTGCCACCAGCCCAGGGGGCTCGGATGAAAAACTGTTTTTT
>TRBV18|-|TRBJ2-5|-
CASSEAIQETQYF
TGTGCCAGCTCCGAAGCCATACAAGAGACCCAGTACTTC
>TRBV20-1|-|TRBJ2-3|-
CSASWSSGGTDTQYF
TGCAGTGCTAGTTGGTCCTCAGGGGGCACAGATACGCAGTATTTT
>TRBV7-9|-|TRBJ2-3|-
CASSFRVTDTQYF
TGTGCCAGCAGCTTCAGGGTCACAGATACGCAGTATTTT
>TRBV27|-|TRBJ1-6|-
CASSLDSASSPLHF
TGTGCCAGCAGCTTGGACTCCGCTAGTTCACCCCTCCACTTT
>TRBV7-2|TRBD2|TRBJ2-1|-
CASSLRRREEVWYNEQFF
TGTGCCAGCAGCTTAAGAAGGCGGGAGGAAGTCTGGTACAATGAGCAGTTCTTC
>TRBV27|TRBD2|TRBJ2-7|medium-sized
CASSLTAGAPIEQYF
TGTGCCAGCAGTTTAACGGCGGGAGCCCCTATCGAGCAGTACTTC
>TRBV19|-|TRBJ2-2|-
CASSIKYSGELFF
TGTGCCAGTAGTATTAAGTACTCCGGGGAGCTGTTTTTT
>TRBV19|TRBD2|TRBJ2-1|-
CATSNGGSSYNEQFF
TGTGCCACCTCAAATGGCGGGAGCTCCTACAATGAGCAGTTCTTC
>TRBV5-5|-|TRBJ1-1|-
CASSGRDIRNTEAFF
TGTGCCAGCAGCGGCCGGGACATAAGGAACACTGAAGCTTTCTTT
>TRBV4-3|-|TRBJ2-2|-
CASSQDFNTGELFF
TGCGCCAGCAGCCAAGACTTCAACACCGGGGAGCTGTTTTTT
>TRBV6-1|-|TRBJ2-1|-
CASSELAIRYNEQFF
TGTGCCAGCAGTGAACTAGCGATACGTTACAATGAGCAGTTCTTC
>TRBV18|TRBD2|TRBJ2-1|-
CASSPQGTSGLGNEQFF
TGTGCCAGCTCACCACAAGGGACTAGCGGATTGGGCAATGAGCAGTTCTTC
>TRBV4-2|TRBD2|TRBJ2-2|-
CASSLRSLASGGGAGELFF
TGTGCCAGCAGCCTCCGCTCCCTTGCTAGCGGAGGAGGGGCCGGGGAGCTGTTTTTT
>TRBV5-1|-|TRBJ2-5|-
CASSFYQVKETQYF
TGCGCCAGCAGCTTTTACCAGGTGAAAGAGACCCAGTACTTC
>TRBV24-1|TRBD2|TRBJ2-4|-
CATSDPGLVGGNIQYF
TGTGCCACCAGTGACCCGGGACTAGTTGGGGGAAACATTCAGTACTTC
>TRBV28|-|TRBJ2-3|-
CASSSRGGGALDTQYF
TGTGCCAGCAGTTCCAGAGGAGGGGGCGCCTTAGATACGCAGTATTTT
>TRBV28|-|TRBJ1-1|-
CAITGYNTEAFF
TGTGCCATCACAGGCTATAACACTGAAGCTTTCTTT
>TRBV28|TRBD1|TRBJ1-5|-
CAIWDRNNQPQHF
TGTGCCATATGGGACAGAAACAATCAGCCCCAGCATTTT
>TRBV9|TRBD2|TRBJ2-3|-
CASSTGLVTDTQYF
TGTGCCAGCAGCACGGGACTAGTCACAGATACGCAGTATTTT
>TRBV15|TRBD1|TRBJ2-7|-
CATSPGGSSYEQYF
TGTGCCACCAGCCCAGGGGGCTCCTCCTACGAGCAGTACTTC
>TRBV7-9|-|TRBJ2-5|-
CASSLSWGLQETQYF
TGTGCCAGCAGCTTATCATGGGGCCTCCAAGAGACCCAGTACTTC
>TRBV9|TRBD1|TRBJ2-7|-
CASSLSDRVYEQYF
TGTGCCAGCAGCCTATCGGACAGGGTCTACGAGCAGTACTTC
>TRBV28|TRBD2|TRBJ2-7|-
CASSQQTGFLAGPLTYEQYF
TGTGCCAGCAGCCAACAGACAGGGTTCCTAGCGGGACCCCTAACCTACGAGCAGTACTTC
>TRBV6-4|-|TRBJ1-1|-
CASTLTSSDSEAFF
TGTGCCAGCACCTTGACCTCCTCGGACAGTGAAGCTTTCTTT
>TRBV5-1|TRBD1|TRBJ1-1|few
CASKSGQENTEAFF
TGCGCCAGCAAATCCGGACAGGAGAACACTGAAGCTTTCTTT
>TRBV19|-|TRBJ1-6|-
CASMSQGGSPLHF
TGTGCCAGTATGAGCCAGGGTGGATCACCCCTCCACTTT
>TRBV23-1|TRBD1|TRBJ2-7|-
CASSQGQGAYEQYF
TGCGCCAGCAGTCAAGGACAGGGGGCCTACGAGCAGTACTTC
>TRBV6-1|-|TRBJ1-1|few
CASSETGGNTEAFF
TGTGCCAGCAGTGAAACGGGAGGAAACACTGAAGCTTTCTTT